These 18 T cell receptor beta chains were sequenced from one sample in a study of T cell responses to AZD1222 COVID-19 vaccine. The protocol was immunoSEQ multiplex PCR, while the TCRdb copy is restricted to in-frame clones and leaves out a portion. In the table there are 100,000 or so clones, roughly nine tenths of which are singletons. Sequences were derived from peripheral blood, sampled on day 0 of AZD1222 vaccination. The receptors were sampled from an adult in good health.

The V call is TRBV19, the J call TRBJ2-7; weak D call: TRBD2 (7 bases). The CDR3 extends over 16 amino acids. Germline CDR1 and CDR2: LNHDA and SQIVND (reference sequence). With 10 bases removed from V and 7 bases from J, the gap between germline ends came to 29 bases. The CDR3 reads CATTPNRGASAREQYF. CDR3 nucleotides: TGTGCCACCACCCCCAATCGGGGGGCCTCCGCGCGGGAGCAGTACTTC.

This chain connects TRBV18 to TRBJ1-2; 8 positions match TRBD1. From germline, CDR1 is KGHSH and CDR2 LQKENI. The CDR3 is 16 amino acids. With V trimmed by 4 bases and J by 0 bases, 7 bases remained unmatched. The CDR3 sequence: CASSLDRQGSNYGYTF. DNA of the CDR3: TGTGCCAGCTCACTGGATAGACAGGGGTCTAACTATGGCTACACCTTC.

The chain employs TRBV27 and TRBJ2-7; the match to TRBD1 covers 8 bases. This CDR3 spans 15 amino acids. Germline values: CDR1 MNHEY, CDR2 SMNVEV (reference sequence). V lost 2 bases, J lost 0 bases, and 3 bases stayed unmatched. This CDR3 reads CASSLRTGISYEQYF. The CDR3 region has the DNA TGTGCCAGCAGTTTACGGACAGGGATCTCCTACGAGCAGTACTTC.

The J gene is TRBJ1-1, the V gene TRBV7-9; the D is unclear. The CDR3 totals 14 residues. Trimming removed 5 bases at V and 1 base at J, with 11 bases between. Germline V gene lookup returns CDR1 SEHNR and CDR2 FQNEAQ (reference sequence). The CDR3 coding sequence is TGTGCCAGCAGCCTAGGACGGGCGAACACTGAAGCTTTCTTT. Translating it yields CASSLGRANTEAFF.

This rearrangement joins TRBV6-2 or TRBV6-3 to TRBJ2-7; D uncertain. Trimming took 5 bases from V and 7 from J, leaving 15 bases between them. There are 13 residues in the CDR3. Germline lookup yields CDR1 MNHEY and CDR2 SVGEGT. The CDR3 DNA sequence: TGTGCCAGCAGTCCGGGTCCTTCCGGGGAGCAGTACTTC. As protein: CASSPGPSGEQYF.

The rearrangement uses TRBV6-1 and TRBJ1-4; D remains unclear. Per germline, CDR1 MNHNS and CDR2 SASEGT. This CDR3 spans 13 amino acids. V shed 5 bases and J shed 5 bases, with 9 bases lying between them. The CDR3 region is CASSRTGNEKLFF. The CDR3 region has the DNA TGTGCCAGCAGTCGGACGGGGAATGAAAAACTGTTTTTT.

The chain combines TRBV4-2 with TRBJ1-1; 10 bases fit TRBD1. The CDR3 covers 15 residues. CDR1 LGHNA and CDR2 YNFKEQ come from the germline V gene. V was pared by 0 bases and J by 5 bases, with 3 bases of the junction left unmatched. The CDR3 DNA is TGTGCCAGCAGCCAAGAAGGGACAGGGGTGACTGAAGCTTTCTTT. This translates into CASSQEGTGVTEAFF.

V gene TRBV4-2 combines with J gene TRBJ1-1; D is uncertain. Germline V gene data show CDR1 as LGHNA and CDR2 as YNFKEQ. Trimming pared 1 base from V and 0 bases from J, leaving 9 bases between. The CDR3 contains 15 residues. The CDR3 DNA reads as TGTGCCAGCAGCCAAGTTGCGAGGATGAACACTGAAGCTTTCTTT. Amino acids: CASSQVARMNTEAFF.

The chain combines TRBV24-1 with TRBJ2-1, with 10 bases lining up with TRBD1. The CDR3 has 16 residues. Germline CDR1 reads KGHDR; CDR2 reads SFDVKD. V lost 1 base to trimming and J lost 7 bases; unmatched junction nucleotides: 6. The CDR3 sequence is CATSDLGQGGSNEQFF. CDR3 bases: TGTGCCACCAGTGATTTAGGACAGGGGGGCTCGAATGAGCAGTTCTTC.

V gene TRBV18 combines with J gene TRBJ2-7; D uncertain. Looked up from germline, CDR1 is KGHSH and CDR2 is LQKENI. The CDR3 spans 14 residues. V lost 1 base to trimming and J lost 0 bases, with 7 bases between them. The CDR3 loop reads CASSPRPSSYEQYF. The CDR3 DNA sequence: TGTGCCAGCTCACCACGACCAAGCTCCTACGAGCAGTACTTC. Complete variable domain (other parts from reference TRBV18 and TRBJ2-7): NAGVMQNPRHLVRRRGQEARLRCSPMKGHSHVYWYRQLPEEGLKFMVYLQKENIIDESGMPKERFSAEFPKEGPSILRIQQVVRGDSAAYFCASSPRPSSYEQYFGPGTRLTVT.

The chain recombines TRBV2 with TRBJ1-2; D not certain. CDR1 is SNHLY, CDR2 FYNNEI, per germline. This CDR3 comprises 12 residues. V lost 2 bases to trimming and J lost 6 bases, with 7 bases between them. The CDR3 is CASSELGNGYTF. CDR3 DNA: TGTGCCAGCAGTGAATTGGGGAATGGCTACACCTTC. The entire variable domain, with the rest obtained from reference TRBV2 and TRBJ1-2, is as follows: EPEVTQTPSHQVTQMGQEVILRCVPISNHLYFYWYRQILGQKVEFLVSFYNNEISEKSEIFDDQFSVERPDGSNFTLKIRSTKLEDSAMYFCASSELGNGYTFGSGTRLTVV.

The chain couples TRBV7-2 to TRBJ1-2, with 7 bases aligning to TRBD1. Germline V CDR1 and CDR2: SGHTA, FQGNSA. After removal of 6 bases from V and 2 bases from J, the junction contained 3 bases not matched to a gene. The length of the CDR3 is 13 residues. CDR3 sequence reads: CASSRDRNYGYTF. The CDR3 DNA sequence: TGTGCCAGCAGTCGGGACAGAAACTATGGCTACACCTTC.

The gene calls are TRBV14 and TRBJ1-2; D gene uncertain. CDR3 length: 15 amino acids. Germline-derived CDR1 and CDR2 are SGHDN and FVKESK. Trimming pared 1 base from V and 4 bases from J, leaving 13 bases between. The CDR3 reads CASSQGGRVGYGYTF. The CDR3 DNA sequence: TGTGCCAGCAGCCAAGGTGGTAGGGTTGGCTATGGCTACACCTTC.

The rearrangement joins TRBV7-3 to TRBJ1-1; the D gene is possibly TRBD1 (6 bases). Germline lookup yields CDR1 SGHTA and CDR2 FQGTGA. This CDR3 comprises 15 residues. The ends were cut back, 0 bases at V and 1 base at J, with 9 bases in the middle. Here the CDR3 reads CASSLTGGSNTEAFF. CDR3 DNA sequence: TGTGCCAGCAGCTTAACAGGGGGGTCGAACACTGAAGCTTTCTTT.

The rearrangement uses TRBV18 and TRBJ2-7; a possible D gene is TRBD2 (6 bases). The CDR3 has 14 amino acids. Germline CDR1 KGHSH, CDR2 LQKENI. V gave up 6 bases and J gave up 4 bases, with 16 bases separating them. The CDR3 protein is CASSIHRGGYEQYF. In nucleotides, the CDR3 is TGTGCCAGCTCTATACACCGAGGAGGGTACGAGCAGTACTTC.

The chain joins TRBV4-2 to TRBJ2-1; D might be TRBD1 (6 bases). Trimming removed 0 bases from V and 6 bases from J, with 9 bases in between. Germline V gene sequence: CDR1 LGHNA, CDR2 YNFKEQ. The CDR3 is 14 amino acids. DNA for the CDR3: TGTGCCAGCAGCCAAGAAGCACAGGGCAATGAGCAGTTCTTC. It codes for CASSQEAQGNEQFF.

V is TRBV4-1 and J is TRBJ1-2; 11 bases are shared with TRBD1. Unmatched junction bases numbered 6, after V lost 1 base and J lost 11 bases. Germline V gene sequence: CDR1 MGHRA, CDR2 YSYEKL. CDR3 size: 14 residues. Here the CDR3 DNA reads TGCGCCAGCAGCCAAGTCGGGACAGGGGGAGGTTACACCTTC. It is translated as CASSQVGTGGGYTF.

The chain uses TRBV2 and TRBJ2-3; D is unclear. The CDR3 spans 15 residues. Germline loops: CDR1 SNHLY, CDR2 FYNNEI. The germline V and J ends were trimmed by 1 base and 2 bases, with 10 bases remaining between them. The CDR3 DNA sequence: TGTGCCAGCAGTGAAGTCGGGTTAAACACAGATACGCAGTATTTT. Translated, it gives CASSEVGLNTDTQYF.